The rows below give T cell receptor beta chains drawn from one sample of a study of blood T cell repertoires in COVID-19. Repertoires were generated with immunoSEQ multiplex PCR, while TCRdb's copy carries only in-frame clones and drops some. The top ten hold around 3% of the sample, which has approximately 230,000 clones, roughly 85% seen once. Sequenced input: peripheral blood. These receptor sequences come from a man aged 18 to 30 with active or convalescent COVID-19. Each CDR3 is given with its conserved first and last residue. Each record gives: CDR3 length, J gene, D gene, V gene, CDR3 protein, CDR3 DNA. D genes are given only for firm matches.

length: 14
J: TRBJ2-1
D: NA
V: TRBV1
CDR3: CTSSQASGRFEQFF
DNA: TGCACCAGCAGCCAGGCTAGCGGGAGATTTGAGCAGTTCTTC

length: 20
J: TRBJ2-1
D: NA
V: TRBV9
CDR3: CASSARPVGGGGRSYNEQFF
DNA: TGTGCCAGCAGCGCCCGCCCGGTGGGTGGCGGGGGCCGATCCTACAATGAGCAGTTCTTC

length: 16
J: TRBJ1-3
D: NA
V: TRBV30
CDR3: CAWSVSAEDSGNTIYF
DNA: TGTGCCTGGAGTGTATCCGCAGAGGACTCTGGAAACACCATATATTTT

length: 14
J: TRBJ2-5
D: NA
V: TRBV6-6
CDR3: CASSYGGGGETQYF
DNA: TGTGCCAGCAGTTACGGGGGGGGCGGAGAGACCCAGTACTTC

length: 14
J: TRBJ1-1
D: NA
V: TRBV10-3
CDR3: CAISDNGGNTEAFF
DNA: TGTGCCATCAGTGATAATGGCGGTAACACTGAAGCTTTCTTT

length: 15
J: TRBJ1-3
D: NA
V: TRBV15
CDR3: CATSFGVLSGNTIYF
DNA: TGTGCCACCAGCTTCGGGGTCCTCTCTGGAAACACCATATATTTT

length: 15
J: TRBJ1-1
D: TRBD1
V: TRBV27
CDR3: CASILSGTGGTEAFF
DNA: TGTGCCAGTATCCTTTCCGGGACAGGGGGCACTGAAGCTTTCTTT

length: 15
J: TRBJ1-1
D: TRBD1
V: TRBV5-6
CDR3: CASRGGGQGVSGAFF
DNA: TGTGCCAGCAGAGGGGGGGGACAGGGAGTAAGCGGCGCTTTCTTT

length: 19
J: TRBJ2-6
D: TRBD1
V: TRBV4-3
CDR3: CASSHIQGTGYSGANVLTF
DNA: TGCGCCAGCAGCCACATACAGGGGACCGGTTACTCTGGGGCCAACGTCCTGACTTTC

length: 15
J: TRBJ2-7
D: NA
V: TRBV4-2
CDR3: CASSQEPWAIYEQYF
DNA: TGTGCCAGCAGCCAAGAGCCCTGGGCCATTTACGAGCAGTACTTC

length: 14
J: TRBJ2-4
D: NA
V: TRBV2
CDR3: CASSSAWKENIQYF
DNA: TGTGCCAGCAGTAGCGCTTGGAAGGAAAACATTCAGTACTTC

length: 15
J: TRBJ2-7
D: TRBD2
V: TRBV10-2
CDR3: CASSARPAGGYEQYF
DNA: TGCGCCAGCAGTGCGCGCCCAGCGGGAGGCTACGAGCAGTACTTC

length: 14
J: TRBJ1-1
D: NA
V: TRBV5-6
CDR3: CASSSGLWNTEAFF
DNA: TGTGCCAGCAGCTCTGGACTCTGGAACACTGAAGCTTTCTTT

length: 18
J: TRBJ2-1
D: TRBD2
V: TRBV5-3
CDR3: CARSPRLAGFHLNNEQFF
DNA: TGTGCCAGAAGCCCCCGGCTAGCGGGCTTCCACCTTAACAATGAGCAGTTCTTC

length: 15
J: TRBJ2-2
D: NA
V: TRBV6-5
CDR3: CASSRKPQNTGELFF
DNA: TGTGCCAGCAGTAGAAAGCCCCAGAACACCGGGGAGCTGTTTTTT

length: 17
J: TRBJ2-1
D: TRBD2
V: TRBV4-3
CDR3: CASSQEASGGWYNEQFF
DNA: TGCGCCAGCAGCCAGGAGGCTAGCGGGGGGTGGTACAATGAGCAGTTCTTC

length: 15
J: TRBJ1-6
D: NA
V: TRBV7-8
CDR3: CASSLAAGESSPLHF
DNA: TGTGCCAGCAGCTTAGCGGCAGGGGAGAGCTCACCCCTCCACTTT

length: 15
J: TRBJ2-1
D: TRBD2
V: TRBV6-4
CDR3: CASSPTSGYNNEQFF
DNA: TGTGCCAGCAGTCCAACTAGCGGTTATAACAATGAGCAGTTCTTC

length: 15
J: TRBJ2-5
D: TRBD2
V: TRBV28
CDR3: CASSPPTSGQETQYF
DNA: TGTGCCAGCAGTCCTCCGACTAGCGGCCAAGAGACCCAGTACTTC

length: 15
J: TRBJ1-4
D: TRBD1
V: TRBV9
CDR3: CASSVAGGLLEKLFF
DNA: TGTGCCAGCAGCGTAGCAGGGGGCCTATTAGAAAAACTGTTTTTT

length: 17
J: TRBJ1-3
D: NA
V: TRBV5-6
CDR3: CASSLGELRLSGNTIYF
DNA: TGTGCCAGCAGCTTGGGAGAACTGCGGCTCTCTGGAAACACCATATATTTT

length: 14
J: TRBJ1-5
D: NA
V: TRBV28
CDR3: CASTLGHAEPPQHF
DNA: TGTGCCAGCACCCTAGGACACGCTGAGCCGCCCCAGCATTTT

length: 17
J: TRBJ2-1
D: TRBD2
V: TRBV5-1
CDR3: CASSLAGSGSSWNEQFF
DNA: TGCGCCAGCAGCTTGGCCGGTAGCGGGTCGTCGTGGAATGAGCAGTTCTTC

length: 16
J: TRBJ2-7
D: TRBD1
V: TRBV19
CDR3: CASSPYPRGRDYEQYF
DNA: TGTGCCAGTAGTCCATATCCCAGGGGGCGCGACTACGAGCAGTACTTC

length: 11
J: TRBJ2-7
D: TRBD1
V: TRBV5-1
CDR3: CASSLGQQQYF
DNA: TGCGCCAGCAGCCTGGGACAGCAACAGTACTTC

length: 15
J: TRBJ2-3
D: NA
V: TRBV24-1
CDR3: CATSITGASTDTQYF
DNA: TGTGCCACCAGCATAACGGGAGCTAGCACAGATACGCAGTATTTT